The rows below give T cell receptor beta chains drawn from one sample of a study. TCRdb processed the 5' RACE reads anew with MiXCR; each CDR3 protein has one entry. The sample shows roughly 38,000 distinct CDR3 sequences, under 20% of them seen only once. The sequenced material came from naive CD4+ T cells sorted from a lymph node. The receptors originated from a female donor with breast cancer. CDR3s include the opening cysteine and the closing phenylalanine or tryptophan. The D gene is left open where the match is weak. Size is omitted from some rows. Given values are once, few, many or a class for expanded clones.

few	-	TRBV19	TRBJ2-6	TGTGCCAGTCGACTTGGGGCCAACGTCCTGACTTTC	CASRLGANVLTF
many	-	TRBV25-1	TRBJ1-1	TGTGCCAGCAGCCTGGGGGGGCTCTACACTGAAGCTTTCTTT	CASSLGGLYTEAFF
many	-	TRBV12-3/TRBV12-4	TRBJ1-1	TGTGCCAGCAGTAAGTTGGGGGGTGCTGAAGCTTTCTTT	CASSKLGGAEAFF
medium-sized	-	TRBV24-1	TRBJ1-5	TGTGCCACCAGTGAGGGGGGGAGGGATCAGCCCCAGCATTTT	CATSEGGRDQPQHF
-	-	TRBV6-2/TRBV6-3	TRBJ2-1	TGTGCCAGCCTATCGGAGTGGGGCAATGAGCAGTTCTTC	CASLSEWGNEQFF
-	-	TRBV7-2	TRBJ2-5	TGTGCCAGCAGCTTAATTAGTGTGGCTGATGGGACCCAGTACTTC	CASSLISVADGTQYF
few	-	TRBV6-1	TRBJ2-2	TGTGCCATCTCCGCGGGTCAGGGTGAGGCCGGGGAGCTGTTTTTT	CAISAGQGEAGELFF
few	-	TRBV28	TRBJ1-2	TGTGCCAGCAGCTACCTACACTATGGCTACACCTTC	CASSYLHYGYTF
few	-	TRBV5-1	TRBJ2-1	TGCGCCAGCAGCCCGGACCAGGTCGGCTCCTACAATGAGCAGTTCTTC	CASSPDQVGSYNEQFF
few	-	TRBV24-1	TRBJ2-3	TGTGCCACCAGTGCAGCAGGGAGAGATACGCAGTATTTT	CATSAAGRDTQYF
-	-	TRBV4-1	TRBJ1-5	TGCGCCAGCAGCCAAGCAGGGGAACAGCCCCAGCATTTT	CASSQAGEQPQHF
-	-	TRBV7-2	TRBJ1-5	TGTGCCAACAGCTTAGACCTAAATCAGCCCCAGCATTTT	CANSLDLNQPQHF
-	-	TRBV20-1	TRBJ2-3	TGCAGTGCCCAAGGGGTGGAGCGGAGCACAGATACGCAGTATTTT	CSAQGVERSTDTQYF
-	TRBD2	TRBV6-1	TRBJ2-1	TGTGCCAGCAGTGAACCTGGGGGGGTCTCCTACAATGAGCAGTTCTTC	CASSEPGGVSYNEQFF
once	-	TRBV4-2	TRBJ1-2	TGTACCAGCAGCCAAGCGACAGTTTTGGGGGTTTATGGCTACACCTTC	CTSSQATVLGVYGYTF
-	-	TRBV2	TRBJ1-5	TGTGCCAGCAAGAAGGGCTTCGGGAATCAGCCCCAGCATTTT	CASKKGFGNQPQHF
many	TRBD2	TRBV27	TRBJ2-3	TGTGCCAGCAGCTCCATTAGCGGGAGGCTCTCAGATACGCAGTATTTT	CASSSISGRLSDTQYF
few	-	TRBV25-1	TRBJ2-7	TGTGCCAGCAGTTTTTCAGGGATTTCCTACGAGCAGTACTTC	CASSFSGISYEQYF
many	TRBD2	TRBV6-5	TRBJ2-7	TGTGCCAGCAGTTCACGTAGCGGGAGGACCTCCTACGAGCAGTACTTC	CASSSRSGRTSYEQYF
-	-	TRBV7-3	TRBJ1-1	TGTGCCAGCAGCCGAGTAGGAGGACCGGGCTCTGAAGCTTTCTTT	CASSRVGGPGSEAFF
-	-	TRBV12-3/TRBV12-4	TRBJ2-2	TGTGCCAGCAGTTCCACGGGTGGAGGGGAGCTGTTTTTT	CASSSTGGGELFF